This passage covers 15 T cell receptor beta chains from one sample sequenced in a study of CD4 T cells in relation to SARS-CoV-2 and coronaviruses. Method: immunoSEQ multiplex PCR; TCRdb's copy keeps in-frame clones and lacks some. Among about 11,000 clones listed, about nine tenths were seen once. Sample: naive CD4+ T cells from PBMCs. Regarding subset: naive CD4+ T cells isolated by negative enrichment. These receptors were taken from an adult with COVID-19.

The chain uses TRBV3-1 (or the pseudogene TRBV3-2) and TRBJ1-1; TRBD1 aligns across 8 bases. The J segment lost 0 bases and the V segment lost 4 bases, leaving 4 bases of the junction unmatched. CDR1 is LGHDT, CDR2 YNNKEL, per germline (reference sequence). The CDR3 spans 15 residues. The CDR3 coding sequence is TGTGCCAGCAGCCCCAGGGGGCTCATGAACACTGAAGCTTTCTTT. It encodes CASSPRGLMNTEAFF.

The chain employs TRBV18 and TRBJ1-4, with D uncertain. The CDR3 extends over 14 amino acids. Germline V lookup: CDR1 KGHSH, CDR2 LQKENI. V gave up 3 bases and J gave up 4 bases, with 9 bases separating them. CDR3 coding DNA: TGTGCCAGCTCACCTGGGTCAGATAATGAAAAACTGTTTTTT. It translates to CASSPGSDNEKLFF.

The rearrangement joins TRBV28 to TRBJ2-7, with TRBD1 as a possible D gene (5 bases). Per the germline V gene, CDR1 is MDHEN and CDR2 is SYDVKM. The CDR3 loop spans 16 amino acids. Trimming removed 7 bases from V and 2 bases from J, with 21 bases in between. The CDR3 DNA sequence: TGTGCCAGCACCCCCGCTCAGGGATTTAGACCCTACGAGCAGTACTTC. Encoded protein: CASTPAQGFRPYEQYF.

The rearrangement joins TRBV25-1 to TRBJ2-3; possible D gene TRBD1, 6 bases. The V end was cut by 3 bases, the J end by 1 base, with 17 bases between. Looked up from germline, CDR1 is MGHDK and CDR2 is SYGVNS. This CDR3 is 17 amino acids long. Here the CDR3 DNA reads TGTGCCAGCAGTGAGTCCCGAGGGGGTTTCGGCACAGATACGCAGTATTTT. It codes for CASSESRGGFGTDTQYF. The full variable domain, rest sourced from reference TRBV25-1 and TRBJ2-3, is EADIYQTPRYLVIGTGKKITLECSQTMGHDKMYWYQQDPGMELHLIHYSYGVNSTEKGDLSSESTVSRIRTEHFPLTLESARPSHTSQYLCASSESRGGFGTDTQYFGPGTRLTVL.

This chain links TRBV11-2 with TRBJ1-3; no clear D gene. Germline V gene sequence: CDR1 SGHAT, CDR2 FQNNGV. The V gene lost 3 bases and the J gene lost 0 bases, with 3 bases spanning the gap. This CDR3 contains 13 residues. The CDR3 DNA is TGTGCCAGCAGCTTCGGCTCTGGAAACACCATATATTTT. It encodes CASSFGSGNTIYF.

Here the CDR3 DNA reads TGCGCCAGCAGTGAGTCGAAGGGCGGGAACACCGGGGAGCTGTTTTTT. It specifies CASSESKGGNTGELFF. The V and J genes are TRBV10-1 and TRBJ2-2; D unclear. Trimming left V 0 bases short and J 1 base short, with 9 bases between. CDR1 is WNHNN, CDR2 SYGVQD, per germline (reference sequence). The CDR3 runs 16 residues.

The chain links TRBV6-5 to TRBJ1-1, with a possible D match to TRBD1 (6 bases). With 6 bases removed from V and 3 bases from J, the gap between germline ends came to 17 bases. Germline CDR1 reads MNHEY; CDR2 reads SVGAGI. This CDR3 is built from 15 residues. The CDR3 spells CASSSRGRGYTEAFF. The CDR3 coding sequence is TGTGCCAGCAGCTCCAGGGGAAGGGGTTACACTGAAGCTTTCTTT.

This chain uses TRBV4-1 with TRBJ1-4; TRBD1 matches 10 bases. The trim removed 2 bases at V and 5 bases at J, leaving 2 bases unmatched. Germline assignment: CDR1 MGHRA and CDR2 YSYEKL. The CDR3 has 15 amino acids. CDR3 residues: CASSQWTGGNEKLFF. CDR3 bases: TGCGCCAGCAGCCAATGGACAGGGGGAAATGAAAAACTGTTTTTT.

V gene TRBV9 combines with J gene TRBJ2-7, with 8 nucleotides matching TRBD1. The CDR3 sequence is 14 residues long. With V trimmed by 3 bases and J by 6 bases, 8 bases remained unmatched. Germline loops: CDR1 SGDLS, CDR2 YYNGEE. The CDR3 protein is CASSAPGQGGEQYF. In DNA form, the CDR3 reads TGTGCCAGCAGCGCCCCCGGACAGGGTGGCGAGCAGTACTTC.

This sequence joins TRBV24-1 and TRBJ2-3; D is possibly TRBD1 or TRBD2 (5 bases each). This CDR3 is 14 amino acids long. CDR1 and CDR2 from the germline V gene are KGHDR and SFDVKD. Trimming took 7 bases from V and 3 from J, leaving 13 bases between them. The CDR3: CATRLGELTDTQYF. The CDR3, as DNA: TGTGCCACCAGACTAGGGGAATTGACAGATACGCAGTATTTT.

This rearrangement joins TRBV3-1 (or the pseudogene TRBV3-2) to TRBJ1-5; D ambiguous. Trimming stripped 0 bases from V and 7 bases from J, with 16 bases between. CDR1 is LGHDT and CDR2 is YNNKEL in the germline V gene (reference sequence). The CDR3 is 16 residues long. For the CDR3, the DNA is TGTGCCAGCAGCCAAGATGGTGGGCGGGATGGCCAGCCCCAGCATTTT. Translating it yields CASSQDGGRDGQPQHF.

The chain carries TRBV5-1 and TRBJ2-5, with TRBD1 as a possible D gene (6 bases). Germline CDR1 is SGHRS and CDR2 is YFSETQ. The V gene lost 6 bases and the J gene lost 2 bases, with 14 bases spanning the gap. The CDR3 is 14 residues long. The CDR3 DNA sequence: TGCGCCAGCACCACTGGGGGCAGTCAAGAGACCCAGTACTTC. Protein product: CASTTGGSQETQYF.

The rearrangement links TRBV7-9 to TRBJ2-7, with 9 bases aligning to TRBD2. CDR1 and CDR2 (germline): SEHNR, FQNEAQ (reference sequence). The CDR3 runs to 14 residues. The ends lost 4 bases at V and 4 bases at J; junction bases unmatched: 5. CDR3 DNA sequence: TGTGCCAGCAGCTGGGAGGCGGGGGGGTACGAGCAGTACTTC. It is translated as CASSWEAGGYEQYF.

The V call is TRBV18, the J call TRBJ1-6; TRBD1 might be the D (5 bases). CDR3 length: 13 residues. V was shortened by 4 bases and J by 9 bases, with 10 bases between the two germline ends. Germline CDR1 and CDR2: KGHSH and LQKENI. In DNA, the CDR3 is TGTGCCAGCTCACTTGACAGCGCTTCACCCCTCCACTTT. It encodes CASSLDSASPLHF.

V gene TRBV7-2 combines with J gene TRBJ2-2; D not resolved. V lost 5 bases and J lost 4, with 11 bases in between. The CDR3 runs 14 residues. Looked up from germline, CDR1 is SGHTA and CDR2 is FQGNSA. The CDR3 spells CASSPRFATGELFF. The CDR3 nucleotides read TGTGCCAGCAGCCCCCGATTTGCCACCGGGGAGCTGTTTTTT.